The 32 T cell receptor beta chains reported below all come from one sample, sequenced in a study of early T cells in non-severe SARS-CoV-2 infection. TCRdb recomputed calls from the 5' RACE reads with MiXCR, one row per CDR3 protein. The table includes 30,000 or so distinct CDR3 sequences, under 7.5% detected once. The sequencing input was whole blood. The source is an adult who was a healthcare worker with PCR-confirmed SARS-CoV-2 infection or an uninfected control (not recorded which).

This clonotype has at least ten counts. The chain couples TRBV6-5 to TRBJ2-1; D is ambiguous. Per the germline V gene, CDR1 is MNHEY and CDR2 is SVGAGI. V lost 4 bases and J 4 bases, leaving 5 bases between the germline ends. This CDR3 has 12 residues. The CDR3 DNA follows: TGTGCCAGCAGTTCTAGGTACAATGAGCAGTTCTTC. Amino acid sequence: CASSSRYNEQFF.

The rearrangement joins TRBV5-4 to TRBJ2-4, with 9 nucleotides matching TRBD1. Germline V gene data show CDR1 as SGHNT and CDR2 as YYREEE (reference sequence). The V gene end was trimmed by 10 bases and the J gene end by 0 bases; junction bases not matched to a gene: 14. The CDR3 has 17 residues. The CDR3 coding sequence is TGTGCCCCAAGGGGGGGCCGACAGGGGGTAGCCAAAAACATTCAGTACTTC. Translating gives CAPRGGRQGVAKNIQYF.

Notes on this clonotype: A much larger clone sits a single nucleotide away, making a read error possible. The chain is built from TRBV18 and TRBJ1-5; TRBD1 is a possible D gene (5 bases). Germline CDR1 KGHSH, CDR2 LQKENI. The CDR3 loop spans 14 amino acids. The CDR3 protein is CTSSNGGVNQPQHF. In DNA, the CDR3 is TGTACCAGCTCAAACGGGGGTGTAAATCAGCCCCAGCATTTT.

This clonotype was seen at least ten times. The chain has TRBV20-1 and TRBJ1-2; 10 bases are shared with TRBD1. After removal of 0 bases from V and 0 bases from J, the junction contained 7 bases not matched to a gene. The germline CDR1 and CDR2 sequences are DFQATT and SNEGSKA (reference sequence). The CDR3 is made up of 17 amino acids. CDR3 in amino acids: CSARDLGTGVSNYGYTF. For the CDR3, the DNA is TGCAGTGCTAGAGATTTGGGGACAGGGGTCTCTAACTATGGCTACACCTTC.

This clonotype has at least ten counts. The chain has TRBV20-1 and TRBJ2-3; 9 nucleotides match TRBD2. This CDR3 contains 15 residues. CDR1 and CDR2 (germline): DFQATT, SNEGSKA (reference sequence). Germline trimming cut 0 bases from V and 6 bases from J; bases unmatched to any gene: 7. CDR3 loop: CSARDIGSGSDTQYF. In DNA form, the CDR3 reads TGCAGTGCTAGAGATATAGGTAGCGGGAGTGATACGCAGTATTTT.

This clonotype was seen ten or more times. This sequence joins TRBV7-2 and TRBJ2-1, with TRBD2 identical over 13 bases. Looked up from germline, CDR1 is SGHTA and CDR2 is FQGNSA. The length of the CDR3 is 18 residues. V gave up 5 bases and J gave up 6 bases; unmatched junction bases: 13. The CDR3 nucleotides are TGTGCCAGCAGCCCAATCTCGGGGACTAGCGGGACTTTCAATGAGCAGTTCTTC. This translates into CASSPISGTSGTFNEQFF.

This clonotype appeared many times. The genes are TRBV7-3 and TRBJ2-1; TRBD1 is a possible D gene (6 bases). Trimming shortened V by 0 bases and J by 5 bases, and 8 bases separated the two germline ends. The CDR3 runs 14 residues. Germline-derived CDR1 and CDR2 are SGHTA and FQGTGA. CDR3 coding DNA: TGTGCCAGCAGCTTAACACGGACAGACAATGAGCAGTTCTTC. Its translation is CASSLTRTDNEQFF.

This clonotype was counted many times. The rearrangement links TRBV5-1 to TRBJ2-2; D ambiguous. The V gene's germline CDR1 is SGHRS and CDR2 YFSETQ. V lost 5 bases and J 4 bases, leaving 9 bases between the germline ends. CDR3 length: 13 amino acids. The CDR3 here is CASSYPGTGELFF. CDR3 bases: TGCGCCAGCAGTTATCCGGGCACCGGGGAGCTGTTTTTT.

In its sample, this clonotype was seen many times. The chain is built from TRBV27 and TRBJ1-4, with D unclear. The CDR3 runs 12 residues. Per the germline V gene, CDR1 is MNHEY and CDR2 is SMNVEV (reference sequence). The ends were cut back, 6 bases at V and 4 bases at J, with 6 bases in the middle. Here the CDR3 DNA reads TGTGCCAGCAGACAGCGTAATGAAAAACTGTTTTTT. Residues: CASRQRNEKLFF.

This clonotype was counted only a few times. The rearrangement links TRBV30 to TRBJ2-1; 8 bases are a match to TRBD1. The CDR3 extends over 16 amino acids. The ends lost 2 bases at V and 8 bases at J; junction bases unmatched: 14. Germline lookup yields CDR1 GTSNPN and CDR2 SVGIG (reference sequence). The CDR3 nucleotides are TGTGCCTGGAGTCCAAAAGGGCAGGGGGCTAGGGATGAGCAGTTCTTC. This codes for CAWSPKGQGARDEQFF.

This clonotype was seen a handful of times. The genes are TRBV28 and TRBJ2-6, with D tentatively TRBD1 (5 bases). The CDR3 totals 19 residues. Germline V lookup: CDR1 MDHEN, CDR2 SYDVKM. The V end lost 3 bases, the J end lost 2 bases, and 20 bases lay between the germline ends. The CDR3 sequence: CASSFMGQTRSTGANVLTF. Here the CDR3 DNA reads TGTGCCAGCAGTTTTATGGGGCAGACAAGGTCCACTGGGGCCAACGTCCTGACTTTC.

Within the sample, this clonotype is medium-sized. V is TRBV4-1 and J is TRBJ2-3; the D is unclear. Germline assignment: CDR1 MGHRA and CDR2 YSYEKL. CDR3 length: 14 amino acids. Trimming took off 0 bases at V and 2 bases at J, with 6 bases between the two ends. DNA for the CDR3: TGCGCCAGCAGCCAAGATCGGAACACAGATACGCAGTATTTT. The encoded protein is CASSQDRNTDTQYF.

This clonotype was seen ten or more times. J is TRBJ2-7 and V is TRBV28; 10 bases map to TRBD1. V lost 1 base and J lost 2; bases outside the gene matches: 11. Germline CDR1 is MDHEN and CDR2 is SYDVKM. This CDR3 spans 18 amino acids. The chain's CDR3 is CASSLLVVGTGDPYEQYF. DNA for the CDR3: TGTGCCAGCAGTTTATTGGTCGTCGGGACAGGGGATCCCTACGAGCAGTACTTC.

This clonotype has a count of ten or more. This chain connects TRBV20-1 to TRBJ2-1; perhaps D is TRBD1 or TRBD2 (5 bases each). V was clipped by 4 bases and J by 7 bases, with 20 bases between them. CDR1 and CDR2 (germline): DFQATT, SNEGSKA (reference sequence). The CDR3 spans 15 residues. The CDR3: CSAKDPSTGQNEQFF. CDR3 sequence (DNA): TGCAGTGCTAAGGATCCTTCGACGGGGCAGAATGAGCAGTTCTTC.

This clonotype was picked up many times. The chain couples TRBV18 to TRBJ2-2, with 11 positions matching TRBD2. The CDR3 length is 15 residues. V lost 4 bases to trimming and J lost 5 bases; unmatched junction nucleotides: 3. Germline-derived CDR1 and CDR2 are KGHSH and LQKENI. The CDR3 DNA sequence: TGTGCCAGCTCACAGGGACTAGCGGCAACCGGGGAGCTGTTTTTT. It specifies CASSQGLAATGELFF.

This clonotype was seen many times. This chain joins TRBV19 and TRBJ1-5, with unresolved D. V was pared by 3 bases and J by 4 bases, with 7 bases between. The germline V gene encodes CDR1 LNHDA and CDR2 SQIVND (reference sequence). CDR3 size: 13 residues. The CDR3, as DNA: TGTGCCAGTAGTATGAGTCAAAATCAGCCCCAGCATTTT. Its protein is CASSMSQNQPQHF.

V and J are TRBV27 and TRBJ1-1; 10 bases fit TRBD1. With 3 bases clipped from V and 5 bases from J, the junction kept 3 bases outside the gene matches. The CDR3 loop spans 14 amino acids. The germline gives CDR1 MNHEY, CDR2 SMNVEV (reference sequence). CDR3 sequence (DNA): TGTGCCAGCAGTTTGGGACAGGGGTCTACTGAAGCTTTCTTT. Translated, it gives CASSLGQGSTEAFF.

This clonotype was detected many times. The chain joins TRBV7-2 to TRBJ2-1; perhaps TRBD2 as D (5 bases). The CDR3 has 13 amino acids. Germline lookup yields CDR1 SGHTA and CDR2 FQGNSA. With 5 bases removed from V and 3 bases from J, the gap between germline ends came to 8 bases. The CDR3 here is CASSPDYYNEQFF. CDR3 sequence (DNA): TGTGCCAGCAGCCCTGACTACTACAATGAGCAGTTCTTC.

This clonotype has a count of ten or more. The CDR3 here is CAISESDQSSYEQYF. DNA of the CDR3: TGTGCCATCAGTGAGTCCGATCAGAGCTCCTACGAGCAGTACTTC. The rearrangement links TRBV10-3 to TRBJ2-7; D unclear. Germline V lookup: CDR1 ENHRY, CDR2 SYGVKD. With 0 bases removed from V and 0 bases from J, the gap between germline ends came to 9 bases. CDR3 length: 15 residues.

The sample holds many counts of this clonotype. The V gene is TRBV7-2, the J gene TRBJ2-5, with 13 bases matching TRBD2. CDR1 is SGHTA and CDR2 is FQGNSA in the germline V gene. The V and J ends lost 1 base and 3 bases, in that order; junction bases with no gene match: 2. This CDR3 region has 16 residues. CDR3: CASSLVGLAGEETQYF. The CDR3 coding sequence is TGTGCCAGCAGCTTAGTTGGACTAGCGGGGGAAGAGACCCAGTACTTC.

This clonotype has a count of ten or more. V gene TRBV3-1 combines with J gene TRBJ1-1; D is ambiguous. Between the trimmed V and J ends, which lost 0 bases and 2 bases, there was a span of 7 bases. Germline loops: CDR1 LGHDT, CDR2 YNNKEL (reference sequence). CDR3 size: 14 residues. CDR3 in DNA: TGTGCCAGCAGCCAAGAGCAGCTAAACACTGAAGCTTTCTTT. This encodes CASSQEQLNTEAFF.

This clonotype was observed at least ten times. The genes are TRBV7-6 and TRBJ2-7; D uncertain. Trimming shortened V by 1 base and J by 3 bases, and 7 bases separated the two germline ends. Germline CDR1 reads SGHVS; CDR2 reads FNYEAQ. The CDR3 spans 13 residues. The CDR3 here is CASSLDGFYEQYF. The CDR3 bases are TGTGCCAGCAGCTTAGACGGATTCTACGAGCAGTACTTC.

The table lists this clonotype with a few counts. The gene calls are TRBV9 and TRBJ2-3; D is ambiguous. Per the germline V gene, CDR1 is SGDLS and CDR2 is YYNGEE. CDR3 length equals 14 residues. Trimming removed 0 bases at V and 2 bases at J, with 7 bases between. The CDR3 DNA is TGTGCCAGCAGCGTAGGGGCCTTCACAGATACGCAGTATTTT. Its protein is CASSVGAFTDTQYF. Variable domain in full (rest from reference TRBV9 and TRBJ2-3): DSGVTQTPKHLITATGQRVTLRCSPRSGDLSVYWYQQSLDQGLQFLIQYYNGEERAKGNILERFSAQQFPDLHSELNLSSLELGDSALYFCASSVGAFTDTQYFGPGTRLTVL.

This clonotype was seen a few times. This chain joins TRBV14 and TRBJ2-3; unclear D gene. CDR1 is SGHDN, CDR2 FVKESK, per germline. The V and J ends lost 5 bases and 2 bases respectively, with 8 bases between them. The CDR3 extends over 13 amino acids. The DNA for the CDR3 is TGTGCCAGCAGCTTCTTACTCACAGATACGCAGTATTTT. This gives the protein CASSFLLTDTQYF.

This clonotype was counted ten times or more. This chain joins TRBV20-1 and TRBJ1-4; D unresolved. The length of the CDR3 is 13 residues. V was pared by 1 base and J by 5 bases, with 8 bases between. Germline assignment: CDR1 DFQATT and CDR2 SNEGSKA (reference sequence). The DNA for the CDR3 is TGCAGTGCTAGAGGCCAGGCAAATGAAAAACTGTTTTTT. Translating gives CSARGQANEKLFF.

This clonotype was observed a handful of times. The rearrangement links TRBV28 to TRBJ2-7; 7 bases match TRBD2. The trim removed 8 bases at V and 6 bases at J, leaving 7 bases unmatched. The CDR3 is 12 residues long. The germline V gene encodes CDR1 MDHEN and CDR2 SYDVKM. CDR3 protein: CASYTSGGEQYF. In DNA, the CDR3 is TGTGCCAGCTACACCTCGGGAGGCGAGCAGTACTTC.

This clonotype was picked up many times. The rearrangement uses TRBV12-3 or TRBV12-4 and TRBJ2-1, with 7 positions matching TRBD1. This CDR3 is 14 amino acids long. V lost 7 bases to trimming and J lost 10 bases; unmatched junction nucleotides: 13. In DNA form, the CDR3 reads TGTGCCAGCAATGATTGGACAGGCGATGGGGAGCAGTTCTTC. It translates to CASNDWTGDGEQFF.

This clonotype was detected ten times or more. The chain uses TRBV7-3 and TRBJ2-7, with D tentatively TRBD1 or TRBD2 (6 bases each). V gave up 2 bases and J gave up 2 bases, with 10 bases separating them. The CDR3 totals 14 residues. From germline, CDR1 is SGHTA and CDR2 FQGTGA. CDR3 protein: CASSLSGGPYEQYF. The CDR3 DNA is TGTGCCAGCAGCTTATCTGGGGGGCCCTACGAGCAGTACTTC.

This clonotype was detected only a few times. V is TRBV7-3 and J is TRBJ2-2, with TRBD2 identical over 9 bases. J lost 4 bases, V lost 5 bases, and 11 bases had no gene match. Germline V gives CDR1 SGHTA, CDR2 FQGTGA. The CDR3 extends over 17 amino acids. This CDR3 is CASSPGGAGGATGELFF. The CDR3 DNA reads as TGTGCCAGCAGCCCAGGGGGAGCGGGAGGCGCCACCGGGGAGCTGTTTTTT.

This clonotype has more than one count but fewer than ten. The genes are TRBV15 and TRBJ2-3; tentatively, D is TRBD2 (5 bases). The CDR3 sequence is 17 residues long. Germline assignment: CDR1 LNHNV and CDR2 YYDKDF (reference sequence). Trimming cost V 0 bases and J 3 bases, with 16 bases left between them. The CDR3: CATSRESADSRTDTQYF. The CDR3 region has the DNA TGTGCCACCAGCAGAGAGTCGGCGGACTCACGGACAGATACGCAGTATTTT.

This clonotype was seen repeatedly, ten times or more. The chain recombines TRBV7-6 with TRBJ2-3, with D possibly being TRBD2 (5 bases). The CDR3 sequence is 12 residues long. CDR1 is SGHVS and CDR2 is FNYEAQ in the germline V gene. The V and J ends lost 5 bases and 9 bases respectively, with 12 bases between them. This CDR3 reads CASSLSERTQYF. CDR3 DNA: TGTGCCAGCAGCCTAAGTGAGCGGACGCAGTATTTT.

There are many counts of this clonotype. The chain has TRBV11-3 and TRBJ2-3; no clear D. There are 13 residues in the CDR3. Germline CDR1 and CDR2: SGHNT and YENEEA. The V gene lost 0 bases and the J gene lost 0 bases, with 1 base spanning the gap. CDR3 in amino acids: CASSLESTDTQYF. The DNA for the CDR3 is TGTGCCAGCAGCTTAGAGAGCACAGATACGCAGTATTTT.